This paragraph reports one TCR beta chain. These data belong to a study of patients and donors after allogeneic stem cell transplantation. TCRdb re-called the RT-PCR reads with MiXCR, one entry per CDR3 protein. The data contain 160,000 or so distinct CDR3 sequences, nearly 25% of them singletons. CDR1 is SGHDN, CDR2 FVKESK, per germline. This CDR3 has 14 residues. The V end was cut by 4 bases, the J end by 5 bases, with 11 bases between. Sequenced sample: blood, either unsorted or a sorted T cell fraction (not recorded which). The clonotype comes from a human donor who was either an allogeneic HSCT recipient or a stem cell or donor lymphocyte infusion donor (not recorded which). It is not recorded whose cells these are; they may come from a transplant donor. V is TRBV14 and J is TRBJ1-4, with a tentative D call TRBD1 (5 bases). The CDR3 sequence is CASSRDSWNEKLFF. CDR3 nucleotides: TGTGCCAGCAGCCGAGACAGTTGGAATGAAAAACTGTTTTTT.